The 23 T cell receptor beta chains below all came from one sample that was sequenced in a study of human T cells and chemical hapten exposure. Individual cDNA molecules each carried unique molecular identifiers attached by the library. TCRdb analysed the reads with MiXCR anew, one entry per CDR3 protein. Among about 120,000 distinct CDR3 sequences listed, less than 10% were seen once. The template was total RNA from unfractionated whole blood. Sequencing was done on a sample of whole blood. The source is a human donor in good health. Some clones in this sample may be carry-over from other donors' samples.

This clonotype was seen only a few times. This chain connects TRBV29-1 to TRBJ2-1; TRBD2 matches at 8 bases. CDR3 length equals 16 residues. Germline CDR1 SQVTM, CDR2 ANQGSEA. V shed 2 bases, J shed 4 bases, and the junction held 10 bases outside the gene matches. The CDR3 sequence: CSVEIRAGGVYNEQFF. DNA for the CDR3: TGCAGCGTTGAAATAAGGGCGGGAGGCGTGTACAATGAGCAGTTCTTC.

The J gene is TRBJ1-4, the V gene TRBV5-4; D is unclear. Germline CDR1 SGHNT, CDR2 YYREEE (reference sequence). CDR3 length: 16 residues. The germline V and J ends were trimmed by 0 bases and 0 bases, with 9 bases remaining between them. The CDR3 DNA sequence: TGTGCCAGCAGCTTGGATAGGTCCACAACTAATGAAAAACTGTTTTTT. It codes for CASSLDRSTTNEKLFF.

This clonotype has more than one count but fewer than ten. The V call is TRBV3-1, the J call TRBJ1-1; 7 positions agree with TRBD1. The V gene's germline CDR1 is LGHDT and CDR2 YNNKEL (reference sequence). The V gene end was trimmed by 3 bases and the J gene end by 0 bases; junction bases not matched to a gene: 4. The CDR3 sequence is 15 residues long. As DNA, the CDR3 is TGTGCCAGCAGCCACACGGACAGGATGAACACTGAAGCTTTCTTT. Translated, it gives CASSHTDRMNTEAFF.

This clonotype appeared a few times. The V call is TRBV7-6, the J call TRBJ2-3, with a weak D call TRBD1 (5 bases). Trimming removed 5 bases from V and 3 bases from J, with 21 bases in between. Per germline, CDR1 SGHVS and CDR2 FNYEAQ. CDR3 length: 17 amino acids. As DNA, the CDR3 is TGTGCCAGCAGCCCTAGGGGCCGACAGATACCTACAGATACGCAGTATTTT. Protein: CASSPRGRQIPTDTQYF. The full variable domain, in which reference TRBV7-6 and TRBJ2-3 provide the parts outside the CDR3, is GAGVSQSPRYKVTKRGQDVALRCDPISGHVSLYWYRQALGQGPEFLTYFNYEAQQDKSGLPNDRFSAERPEGSISTLTIQRTEQRDSAMYRCASSPRGRQIPTDTQYFGPGTRLTVL.

This clonotype has just a few counts. The rearrangement links TRBV20-1 to TRBJ2-7; TRBD2 agrees at 8 bases. Unmatched junction bases numbered 11, after V lost 0 bases and J lost 4 bases. From germline, CDR1 is DFQATT and CDR2 SNEGSKA (reference sequence). The CDR3 sequence is 16 residues long. This CDR3 reads CSARELGGLASYEQYF. In DNA, the CDR3 is TGCAGTGCTAGAGAGCTGGGAGGACTAGCATCTTACGAGCAGTACTTC.

The sample holds many counts of this clonotype. This rearrangement joins TRBV30 to TRBJ2-1; 14 bases line up with TRBD2. CDR1 and CDR2 from the germline V gene are GTSNPN and SVGIG (reference sequence). The CDR3 extends over 15 amino acids. V gave up 5 bases and J gave up 8 bases; unmatched junction bases: 8. The CDR3 sequence is CAWSRLAGGVDEQFF. CDR3 DNA: TGTGCCTGGTCCCGACTAGCGGGAGGGGTCGATGAGCAGTTCTTC.

The V gene is TRBV20-1, the J gene TRBJ2-1; TRBD2 agrees at 10 bases. This CDR3 is 14 amino acids long. Germline CDR1 reads DFQATT; CDR2 reads SNEGSKA (reference sequence). Unmatched junction bases numbered 6, after V lost 8 bases and J lost 2 bases. CDR3 in DNA: TGCAGTCCAACTAGCGGGGCCCCCTACAATGAGCAGTTCTTC. The encoded protein is CSPTSGAPYNEQFF.

This clonotype was seen at least ten times. The chain joins TRBV29-1 to TRBJ1-1; 8 bases align to TRBD1. Trimming took 7 bases from V and 6 from J; bases not matched to a gene: 7. The CDR3 contains 12 residues. Germline CDR1 and CDR2: SQVTM and ANQGSEA. Here the CDR3 DNA reads TGCAGCGATAGCAGGGGGCCTGCTGAAGCTTTCTTT. This codes for CSDSRGPAEAFF. The full variable domain, in which reference TRBV29-1 and TRBJ1-1 provide the parts outside the CDR3, is SAVISQKPSRDICQRGTSLTIQCQVDSQVTMMFWYRQQPGQSLTLIATANQGSEATYESGFVIDKFPISRPNLTFSTLTVSNMSPEDSSIYLCSDSRGPAEAFFGQGTRLTVV.

This clonotype was picked up many times. The genes are TRBV11-2 and TRBJ2-7; D gene uncertain. Germline V gene data show CDR1 as SGHAT and CDR2 as FQNNGV. The CDR3 spans 15 residues. Trimming cost V 4 bases and J 3 bases, with 16 bases left between them. CDR3: CASSSDSTDFYEQYF. The CDR3 DNA follows: TGTGCCAGCAGCTCCGATAGTACAGATTTCTACGAGCAGTACTTC.

This clonotype has only a few counts. This chain uses TRBV5-1 with TRBJ2-7, with D possibly being TRBD1 (6 bases). The CDR3 has 14 residues. Germline V gene sequence: CDR1 SGHRS, CDR2 YFSETQ. With 1 base removed from V and 0 bases from J, the gap between germline ends came to 8 bases. CDR3 DNA sequence: TGCGCCAGCAGCTTGACAGGGACCTCCTACGAGCAGTACTTC. Its translation is CASSLTGTSYEQYF.

This clonotype was seen ten or more times. The rearrangement links TRBV7-6 to TRBJ2-6, with 7 positions matching TRBD1. The CDR3 contains 17 residues. Germline CDR1 is SGHVS and CDR2 is FNYEAQ. Trimming at V came to 5 bases and at J to 0 bases, leaving 7 bases not matched to a gene. This chain's CDR3 is CASSPRQGASGANVLTF. For the CDR3, the DNA is TGTGCCAGCAGCCCACGACAGGGAGCCTCTGGGGCCAACGTCCTGACTTTC.

A single count supports this clonotype. The chain carries TRBV29-1 and TRBJ1-1; no reliable D call. CDR1 SQVTM and CDR2 ANQGSEA come from the germline V gene. This CDR3 spans 13 amino acids. Trimming removed 4 bases from V and 0 bases from J, with 9 bases in between. This CDR3 reads CSVVGRMNTEAFF. For the CDR3, the DNA is TGCAGCGTTGTAGGACGGATGAACACTGAAGCTTTCTTT.

At least ten counts were recorded for this clonotype. V gene TRBV5-5 combines with J gene TRBJ1-4; D gene unclear. Germline values: CDR1 SGHKS, CDR2 YYEKEE (reference sequence). The CDR3 totals 16 residues. V lost 3 bases and J lost 5, with 17 bases in between. The CDR3 nucleotides are TGTGCCAGCAGCTCAACGGCCGGACGGGAGAATGAAAAACTGTTTTTT. This sequence encodes CASSSTAGRENEKLFF.

The table lists this clonotype with a few counts. The V gene is TRBV30, the J gene TRBJ1-2; D is possibly TRBD1 (5 bases). This CDR3 is built from 13 residues. CDR1 is GTSNPN and CDR2 is SVGIG in the germline V gene (reference sequence). With 0 bases removed from V and 6 bases from J, the gap between germline ends came to 11 bases. The CDR3 bases are TGTGCCTGGAGTGTAACGGGGCTTGATGGCTACACCTTC. Translating it yields CAWSVTGLDGYTF.

The table lists this clonotype with many counts. V and J are TRBV15 and TRBJ1-1, with D perhaps TRBD1 (6 bases). This CDR3 comprises 14 residues. The V gene's germline CDR1 is LNHNV and CDR2 YYDKDF (reference sequence). The V gene lost 6 bases and the J gene lost 2 bases, with 13 bases spanning the gap. The CDR3 loop is CATSLGGINTEAFF. The CDR3, as DNA: TGTGCCACCAGTCTAGGGGGTATAAACACTGAAGCTTTCTTT.

Only a few counts were recorded for this clonotype. V and J are TRBV6-5 and TRBJ2-1, with 7 bases fitting TRBD1. The CDR3 extends over 12 amino acids. V dropped 4 bases and J dropped 8; count of bases not matched to a gene: 2. Germline V lookup: CDR1 MNHEY, CDR2 SVGAGI. In DNA form, the CDR3 reads TGTGCCAGCAGTTTAGGGGGCTATGAGCAGTTCTTC. Encoded protein: CASSLGGYEQFF.

This rearrangement joins TRBV19 to TRBJ2-1; D remains ambiguous. Germline lookup yields CDR1 LNHDA and CDR2 SQIVND (reference sequence). This CDR3 comprises 14 residues. V gave up 3 bases and J gave up 0 bases, with 6 bases separating them. CDR3 nucleotides: TGTGCCAGTAGTATTTCTGGCTCCTACAATGAGCAGTTCTTC. This translates into CASSISGSYNEQFF.

This clonotype came up many times. V usage is TRBV3-1 and J usage is TRBJ1-1, with D uncertain. CDR1 is LGHDT, CDR2 YNNKEL, per germline (reference sequence). The CDR3 extends over 12 amino acids. The V and J ends lost 1 base and 5 bases respectively, with 5 bases between them. In DNA, the CDR3 is TGTGCCAGCAGCCAAGGAGGGACTGAAGCTTTCTTT. Protein product: CASSQGGTEAFF. The full variable domain, rest sourced from reference TRBV3-1 and TRBJ1-1, is DTAVSQTPKYLVTQMGNDKSIKCEQNLGHDTMYWYKQDSKKFLKIMFSYNNKELIINETVPNRFSPKSPDKAHLNLHINSLELGDSAVYFCASSQGGTEAFFGQGTRLTVV.

This clonotype showed up just a few times. The rearrangement links TRBV18 to TRBJ2-1; D is ambiguous. V shed 3 bases and J shed 7 bases, with 10 bases lying between them. CDR1 and CDR2 from the germline V gene are KGHSH and LQKENI. The CDR3 extends over 13 amino acids. The DNA of the CDR3 is TGTGCCAGCTCACCCGGTCTAGGTAATGAGCAGTTCTTC. Protein sequence: CASSPGLGNEQFF.

This clonotype has at least ten counts. The chain carries TRBV11-2 and TRBJ2-7, with D perhaps TRBD1 or TRBD2 (5 bases each). Trimming stripped 3 bases from V and 3 bases from J, with 9 bases between. CDR3 length: 13 residues. From germline, CDR1 is SGHAT and CDR2 FQNNGV. CDR3 bases: TGTGCCAGCAGCTTGGGGACCCTCTACGAGCAGTACTTC. It translates to CASSLGTLYEQYF.

This clonotype has more than one count but fewer than ten. The gene calls are TRBV29-1 and TRBJ1-2, with D hard to call. V shed 2 bases and J shed 5 bases, with 6 bases lying between them. There are 11 residues in the CDR3. Germline CDR1 and CDR2: SQVTM and ANQGSEA. In DNA, the CDR3 is TGCAGCGTTGAAACTGGGTATGGCTACACCTTC. Its translation: CSVETGYGYTF.

This clonotype was detected only a few times. The chain carries TRBV7-9 and TRBJ1-1, with D tentatively TRBD1 (6 bases). In germline, CDR1 is SEHNR, CDR2 FQNEAQ (reference sequence). Trimming took 5 bases from V and 5 from J, leaving 12 bases between them. The CDR3 consists of 13 residues. CDR3 DNA: TGTGCCAGCAGCCCATTCCAGGGGACTGAAGCTTTCTTT. This sequence encodes CASSPFQGTEAFF.

A few counts support this clonotype. The CDR3 sequence is CSGGPGRKSSTDTQYF. The CDR3 nucleotides read TGCAGCGGGGGGCCCGGGAGAAAAAGTAGCACAGATACGCAGTATTTT. The chain has TRBV29-1 and TRBJ2-3, with D perhaps matching TRBD1 or TRBD2 (6 bases each). The V gene's germline CDR1 is SQVTM and CDR2 ANQGSEA. Trimming took 7 bases from V and 0 from J, leaving 20 bases between them. This CDR3 region has 16 residues.